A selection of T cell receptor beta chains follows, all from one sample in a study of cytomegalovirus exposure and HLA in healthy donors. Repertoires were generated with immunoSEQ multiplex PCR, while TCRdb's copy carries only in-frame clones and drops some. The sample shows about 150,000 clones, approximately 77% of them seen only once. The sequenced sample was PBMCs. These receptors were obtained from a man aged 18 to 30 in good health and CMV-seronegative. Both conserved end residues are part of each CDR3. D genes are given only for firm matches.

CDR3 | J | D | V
CASSLTKAGFNEQFF | TRBJ2-1 | . | TRBV7-9
CASTRSGRGGETQYF | TRBJ2-5 | . | TRBV21-1
CASRVGPQSSYNEQFF | TRBJ2-1 | . | TRBV6-8
CASSAQLGETQYF | TRBJ2-5 | . | TRBV10-1
CASSLGPLAYEQYF | TRBJ2-7 | . | TRBV5-6
CAISELGQGTTGGGELFF | TRBJ2-2 | TRBD1 | TRBV10-3
CASSLGGGLGPLYF | TRBJ2-7 | TRBD2 | TRBV5-6
CASSVSGIGYTF | TRBJ1-2 | . | TRBV25-1
CASSWPKREGGGELFF | TRBJ2-2 | TRBD2 | TRBV5-5
CASRSGRAGWSYNEQFF | TRBJ2-1 | TRBD2 | TRBV28
CASSQDAGLPSYEQYF | TRBJ2-7 | TRBD2 | TRBV4-2
CASSELVTRETQYF | TRBJ2-5 | . | TRBV10-2
CASSQQAGGVETQYF | TRBJ2-5 | TRBD2 | TRBV6-5
CASSYLRSGANVLTF | TRBJ2-6 | . | TRBV6-5
CASSGGSHYEQYF | TRBJ2-7 | . | TRBV2
CASTLLATNEKLFF | TRBJ1-4 | . | TRBV2
CSSSLGSGGGNQPQHF | TRBJ1-5 | TRBD1 | TRBV7-9
CASSFGGPGNTIYF | TRBJ1-3 | . | TRBV5-4
CASSPRQQDGYTF | TRBJ1-2 | . | TRBV18
CASSLETGPSGNTIYF | TRBJ1-3 | . | TRBV5-1
CASSVGQIQETQYF | TRBJ2-5 | . | TRBV9
CSASRGRETQYF | TRBJ2-5 | . | TRBV29-1
CASSQDISGSGRREQYF | TRBJ2-7 | TRBD2 | TRBV4-3
CASSSEGSQYEQYF | TRBJ2-7 | . | TRBV27
CASSQREYTGNPYNEQFF | TRBJ2-1 | . | TRBV14
CASSHLRGKETQYF | TRBJ2-5 | . | TRBV4-3
CASSQEWSGQSNTEAFF | TRBJ1-1 | . | TRBV4-3
CASSLLARDTQYF | TRBJ2-3 | TRBD2 | TRBV7-8
CASSLAPGANEKLFF | TRBJ1-4 | . | TRBV5-1
CASSEIAGVGNEQFF | TRBJ2-1 | TRBD2 | TRBV6-1
CASSLKRGQGTDTQYF | TRBJ2-3 | . | TRBV7-9
CAIQGGKYEQYF | TRBJ2-7 | . | TRBV10-3
CASSEGWAGGGDTQYF | TRBJ2-3 | TRBD2 | TRBV25-1
CASSSGQTYNYGYTF | TRBJ1-2 | . | TRBV9
CASSSSGYTYEQYF | TRBJ2-7 | TRBD2 | TRBV7-8
CASSEALGRGNTEAFF | TRBJ1-1 | . | TRBV2
CASSLYGAETQYF | TRBJ2-5 | . | TRBV11-2
CASTTSSDPTYEQYF | TRBJ2-7 | . | TRBV28
CASSQSLTGASYNEQFF | TRBJ2-1 | TRBD1 | TRBV4-3
CSYRVEAFF | TRBJ1-1 | . | TRBV20-1
CASAQGVHSSGNTIYF | TRBJ1-3 | TRBD1 | TRBV6-6
CASSLVEGGYEQYF | TRBJ2-7 | . | TRBV5-1
CASSHDRVGYGYTF | TRBJ1-2 | TRBD1 | TRBV7-2
CAIAGVKGPSGNTIYF | TRBJ1-3 | . | TRBV10-3
CASSQDGYFTDTQYF | TRBJ2-3 | . | TRBV4-1
CASSVVGGGLPTDTQYF | TRBJ2-3 | . | TRBV9
CASSLGPGPGTGIYEQYF | TRBJ2-7 | TRBD1 | TRBV7-2
CASGQGQETQYF | TRBJ2-5 | TRBD1 | TRBV27
CASSQTAGELFF | TRBJ2-2 | . | TRBV4-3
CASSQGPGYRGADTQYF | TRBJ2-3 | TRBD1 | TRBV14
CATSLRAGRTSREQFF | TRBJ2-1 | TRBD2 | TRBV15
CASHLSGGPRGEQYF | TRBJ2-7 | TRBD2 | TRBV19
CASSIAETQYF | TRBJ2-5 | . | TRBV19
CASSTSAGAYNEQFF | TRBJ2-1 | TRBD2 | TRBV19
CASSERGGTGNTIYF | TRBJ1-3 | . | TRBV2
CASSLIAGYNEQFF | TRBJ2-1 | . | TRBV5-8
CASNEWPILNRVAGELFF | TRBJ2-2 | . | TRBV27